Listed below are T cell receptor beta chains from one sample, sequenced in a study of blood T cells in healthy people across ages. TCRdb analysed the 5' RACE reads with MiXCR anew, one entry per CDR3 protein. The repertoire holds some 1,500,000 distinct CDR3 sequences, with about 42% as singletons. What was sequenced was blood. The receptors shown here come from a woman younger than 30 in good health. CDR3s include the opening cysteine and the closing phenylalanine or tryptophan. The D gene is left open where the match is weak. Expanded clones are given a class, and other clones once, few, many or no size at all.

len	abundance	d_gene	v_gene	j_gene	CDR3aa	CDR3nt
14	-	-	TRBV13	TRBJ2-1	CASSLINWGDEQFF	TGTGCCAGCAGCTTAATCAACTGGGGTGATGAGCAGTTCTTC
14	-	-	TRBV12-3/TRBV12-4	TRBJ2-5	CASSPSDGAETQYF	TGTGCCAGCAGTCCGTCGGATGGGGCAGAGACCCAGTACTTC
14	once	-	TRBV21-1	TRBJ2-3	CASSTKAGPETQYF	TGTGCCAGCAGCACGAAGGCAGGGCCAGAGACGCAGTATTTT
11	-	-	TRBV7-2	TRBJ1-5	CASSLGGRTHF	TGTGCCAGCAGCTTAGGGGGACGGACGCATTTT
13	-	-	TRBV6-1	TRBJ2-1	CASSEVGHKKQFF	TGTGCCAGCAGTGAGGTAGGGCACAAAAAGCAGTTCTTC
18	-	TRBD2	TRBV27	TRBJ2-1	CASSLWPTSLSSYNEQFF	TGTGCCAGCAGTTTGTGGCCGACTAGCCTAAGCTCCTACAATGAGCAGTTCTTC
17	few	TRBD2	TRBV6-2/TRBV6-3	TRBJ2-3	CASSYSGLAAPADTQYF	TGTGCCAGCAGTTACTCAGGGCTAGCGGCACCCGCAGATACGCAGTATTTT
14	-	-	TRBV6-2/TRBV6-3	TRBJ1-2	CASSWGKTNYGYTF	TGTGCCAGCAGTTGGGGGAAAACTAACTATGGCTACACCTTC
16	few	-	TRBV7-9	TRBJ2-7	CASSAPGTSTSYEQYF	TGTGCCAGCAGCGCGCCTGGGACTTCTACTAGCTACGAGCAGTACTTC
16	-	TRBD1	TRBV30	TRBJ1-6	CAWRETGYGRNSPLHF	TGTGCCTGGAGAGAGACAGGGTACGGGAGGAATTCACCCCTCCACTTT
16	-	-	TRBV7-8	TRBJ1-2	CASSSPGGINNYGYTF	TGTGCCAGCAGCTCCCCGGGGGGCATTAATAACTATGGCTACACCTTC
18	-	-	TRBV7-8	TRBJ2-6	CASSLVSGDPSGANVLTF	TGTGCCAGCAGCTTAGTTTCAGGGGACCCCTCTGGGGCCAACGTCCTGACTTTC
14	-	-	TRBV12-3/TRBV12-4	TRBJ2-5	CASSHSMRQETQYF	TGTGCCAGCAGCCACAGCATGAGGCAAGAGACCCAGTACTTC
14	few	-	TRBV10-3	TRBJ2-7	CAISEGSGNYEQYF	TGTGCCATCAGTGAGGGTAGCGGAAACTACGAGCAGTACTTC
15	-	-	TRBV28	TRBJ2-7	CASSFRGGIYNEQYF	TGTGCCAGCAGTTTTCGTGGTGGCATCTACAATGAGCAGTACTTC
13	-	-	TRBV20-1	TRBJ2-3	CSVGWGHWDTQYF	TGCAGTGTTGGATGGGGCCATTGGGATACGCAGTATTTT
16	few	TRBD2	TRBV9	TRBJ2-3	CASSVGGGAGTDTQYF	TGTGCCAGCAGCGTAGGCGGGGGGGCAGGCACAGATACGCAGTATTTT
14	few	-	TRBV5-1	TRBJ1-1	CASSLVPENTEAFF	TGTGCCAGCAGCTTAGTTCCAGAGAACACTGAAGCTTTCTTT
13	few	TRBD2	TRBV9	TRBJ2-7	CASGRGVSYEQYF	TGTGCCAGCGGTCGGGGGGTCTCCTACGAGCAGTACTTC
14	few	TRBD1	TRBV12-3/TRBV12-4	TRBJ2-5	CASSLAGDSKTQYF	TGTGCCAGCAGTTTAGCGGGGGACAGCAAGACCCAGTACTTC
10	-	-	TRBV29-1	TRBJ1-1	CSVEVAEAFF	TGCAGCGTTGAAGTTGCTGAAGCTTTCTTT
14	few	-	TRBV18	TRBJ1-2	CASSPPITYYGYTF	TGTGCCAGCTCACCACCGATCACATACTATGGCTACACCTTC
15	-	TRBD1	TRBV27	TRBJ1-2	CASSNHRQGVYGYTF	TGTGCCAGCAGTAACCACCGACAGGGAGTCTATGGCTACACCTTC